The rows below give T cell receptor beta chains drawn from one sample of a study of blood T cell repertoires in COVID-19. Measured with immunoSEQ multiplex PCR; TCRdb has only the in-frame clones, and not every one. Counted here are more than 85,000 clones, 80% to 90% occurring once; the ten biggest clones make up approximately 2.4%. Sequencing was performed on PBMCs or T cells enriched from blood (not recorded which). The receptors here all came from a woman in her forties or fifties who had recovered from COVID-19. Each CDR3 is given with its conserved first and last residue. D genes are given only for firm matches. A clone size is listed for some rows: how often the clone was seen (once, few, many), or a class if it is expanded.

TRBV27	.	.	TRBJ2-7	TGTGCCAGCAGTTGGGGGCGAGAGTACGAGCAGTACTTC	CASSWGREYEQYF
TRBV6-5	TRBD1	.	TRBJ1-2	TGTGCCAGCAGTTACTCGACAGGGTATGGCTACACCTTC	CASSYSTGYGYTF
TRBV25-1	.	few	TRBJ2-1	TGTGCCAGCGCCTTCTCCGGGGTTAGGAGCTCCTACAATGAGCAGTTCTTC	CASAFSGVRSSYNEQFF
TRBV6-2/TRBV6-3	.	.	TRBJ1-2	TGTGCCAGCAGCACAAAGGGGTATTATGGCTACACCTTC	CASSTKGYYGYTF
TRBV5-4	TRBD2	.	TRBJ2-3	TGTGCCAGCAGGCCAGGACTAGGCACAGATACGCAGTATTTT	CASRPGLGTDTQYF
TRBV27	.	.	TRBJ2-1	TGTGCCAGCAGACAGGGTTCCTACAATGAGCAGTTCTTC	CASRQGSYNEQFF
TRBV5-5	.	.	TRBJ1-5	TGTGCCAGCAGCTTGACCCCGCGTGATCAGCCCCAGCATTTT	CASSLTPRDQPQHF
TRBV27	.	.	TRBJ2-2	TGTGCCAGCAGGGGAGGGGGTAAGAACACCGGGGAGCTGTTTTTT	CASRGGGKNTGELFF
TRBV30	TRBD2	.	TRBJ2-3	TGTGCCTGGACCTCCGTAGAGCGGGGAAGCACAGATACGCAGTATTTT	CAWTSVERGSTDTQYF
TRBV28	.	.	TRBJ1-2	TGTGCCAGCAGTCCCCCGGGGTCCGTTATCTATGGCTACACCTTC	CASSPPGSVIYGYTF
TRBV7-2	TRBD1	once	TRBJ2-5	TGTGCCAGCAGCCATATACCGGGACAGCTCCAAGAGACCCAGTACTTC	CASSHIPGQLQETQYF
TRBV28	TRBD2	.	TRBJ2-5	TGTGCCAGCAGTGCCGGGACTAGCGGGTTCCGGGGGACCCAGTACTTC	CASSAGTSGFRGTQYF
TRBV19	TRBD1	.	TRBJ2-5	TGTGCCAGTAGTCCTCAAACAGGGGGCGCGGAGACCCAGTACTTC	CASSPQTGGAETQYF
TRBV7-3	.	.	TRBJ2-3	TGTGCCAGCAGCTTAGGTAGAGGGTACGATACGCAGTATTTT	CASSLGRGYDTQYF
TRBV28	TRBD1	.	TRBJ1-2	TGTGCCAGCAGTTCCCGGACAGGACGTAAAGACTACACCTTC	CASSSRTGRKDYTF
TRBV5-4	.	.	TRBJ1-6	TGTGCCAGCAGCTTGATTCACTCGGGGAGCGAAAATTCACCCCTCCACTTT	CASSLIHSGSENSPLHF
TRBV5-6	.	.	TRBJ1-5	TGTGCCAGCAGCCTACAGGGAAGAGGCAATCAGCCCCAGCATTTT	CASSLQGRGNQPQHF
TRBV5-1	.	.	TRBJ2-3	TGCGCCAGCAGCCAGCGGGCATCCACAGATACGCAGTATTTT	CASSQRASTDTQYF
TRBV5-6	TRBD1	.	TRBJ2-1	TGTGCCAGCAGCTCTTCGATGACCGGGACAGGGAGCCACAATGAGCAGTTCTTC	CASSSSMTGTGSHNEQFF
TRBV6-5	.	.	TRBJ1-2	TGTGCCAGCAAGGGGCAGGGCTATGGCTACACCTTC	CASKGQGYGYTF
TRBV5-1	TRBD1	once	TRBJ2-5	TGCGCCAGCAGCTTGGGAGGTCTGACAGGGGCACAAGAGACCCAGTACTTC	CASSLGGLTGAQETQYF
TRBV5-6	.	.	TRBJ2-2	TGTGCCAGCAGCCGAAGAGCATCAGGCCGACCGAACACCGGGGAGCTGTTTTTT	CASSRRASGRPNTGELFF
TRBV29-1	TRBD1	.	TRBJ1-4	TGCAGCACCGCGACAGGGAGTGAAAAACTGTTTTTT	CSTATGSEKLFF
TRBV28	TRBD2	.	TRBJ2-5	TGTGCCAGCAGTCCCCTCGGGGGCGGGGGGGAGACCCAGTACTTC	CASSPLGGGGETQYF
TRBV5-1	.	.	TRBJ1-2	TGCGCCAGCAGCCCGGGAGGCGGCAACTATGGCTACACCTTC	CASSPGGGNYGYTF
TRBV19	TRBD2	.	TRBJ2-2	TGTGCCACCGGAGCGGGAGGGGGGACCGGGGAGCTGTTTTTT	CATGAGGGTGELFF
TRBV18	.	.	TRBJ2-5	TGTGCCAGCTCACCTCGGACTGGGCTGGAGACCCAGTACTTC	CASSPRTGLETQYF
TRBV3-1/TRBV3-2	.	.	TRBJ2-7	TGTGCCAGCAGCCTCCTTGACGGGGACGAGCAGTACTTC	CASSLLDGDEQYF
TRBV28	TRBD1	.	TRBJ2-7	TGTGCCAGCGCACCCGGGACAGGAAGATACGAGCAGTACTTC	CASAPGTGRYEQYF
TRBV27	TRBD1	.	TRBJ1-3	TGTGCCAGCAGTCCTCAGGGGGTCGGAAACACCATATATTTT	CASSPQGVGNTIYF
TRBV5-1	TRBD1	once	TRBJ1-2	TGCGCCAGCAGCTGGGGACAGGGGAGTGGCTACACCTTC	CASSWGQGSGYTF
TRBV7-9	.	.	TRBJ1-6	TGTGCCAGCAGCCCAGGGGTCTCCAATTCACCCCTCCACTTT	CASSPGVSNSPLHF
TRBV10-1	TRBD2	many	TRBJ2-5	TGCGCCACCTCTAGCGGGGGTCTAGGCAAGGAGACCCAGTACTTC	CATSSGGLGKETQYF
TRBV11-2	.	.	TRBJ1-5	TGTGCCAGCAGCCAAACAGGAGGCAATCAGCCCCAGCATTTT	CASSQTGGNQPQHF
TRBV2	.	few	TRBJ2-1	TGTGCCAGCAGTGCTTGGCTAGCTTTTGGTGAGCAGTTCTTC	CASSAWLAFGEQFF
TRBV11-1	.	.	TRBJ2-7	TGTGCCAGCAGCCTAAAGATCGGGAGCCACGAGCAGTACTTC	CASSLKIGSHEQYF
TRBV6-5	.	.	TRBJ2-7	TGTGCCAGCAGTTACCGCTCGGGGGAAAAGACCGAGCAGTACTTC	CASSYRSGEKTEQYF
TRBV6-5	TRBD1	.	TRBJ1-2	TGTGCCAGCAACAACGACAGGGTCGGGGGCTACACCTTC	CASNNDRVGGYTF
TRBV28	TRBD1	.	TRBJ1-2	TGTGCCAGCAGTCCCGGGGACAGGGTCTATGGCTACACCTTC	CASSPGDRVYGYTF
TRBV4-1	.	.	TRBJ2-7	TGCGCCAGCAGCGCGGGAACCTACGAGCAGTACTTC	CASSAGTYEQYF
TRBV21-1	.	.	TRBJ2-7	TGTGCCAGCAGCAAAGGGAAACAGGCACCCTGGGAGGACGAGCAGTACTTC	CASSKGKQAPWEDEQYF
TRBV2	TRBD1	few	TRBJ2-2	TGTGCCGCGAGAACAGGGGGCGCGGGCGGGGAGCTGTTTTTT	CAARTGGAGGELFF